This TCR beta chain was sequenced for a study of blood T cell repertoires in COVID-19. Study summary: There were acute and convalescent COVID-19 samples, and they came from the United States, Italy and Spain.

TCRdb keeps only in-frame clones here, not all; method: immunoSEQ multiplex PCR. Of 65,000 to 95,000 clones listed, 70% to 85% are singletons. The sequence derives from a woman aged 50 to 60 with acute or convalescent COVID-19. The sequencing sample was made of peripheral blood.

DNA of the CDR3: TGCAGCGCGCGACAGGGAGTGAATGAGCAGTTCTTC. Protein: CSARQGVNEQFF. The rearrangement uses TRBV29-1 and TRBJ2-1; the match to TRBD1 covers 7 bases. In germline, CDR1 is SQVTM, CDR2 ANQGSEA. The CDR3 loop spans 12 amino acids. V lost 7 bases to trimming and J lost 7 bases; unmatched junction nucleotides: 7.